This entry lists 32 T cell receptor beta chains sequenced from one sample in a study of cytomegalovirus exposure and HLA in healthy donors. The protocol was immunoSEQ multiplex PCR, while the TCRdb copy is restricted to in-frame clones and leaves out a portion. The profile covers roughly 260,000 clones, with about 86% appearing a single time and about 3% taken by the ten largest. Sequencing input: PBMCs. These receptors all come from a man between 18 and 35 years old in good health and CMV-seronegative.

This rearrangement joins TRBV5-1 to TRBJ2-3; 12 bases align to TRBD2. Trimming removed 2 bases from V and 7 bases from J; junction bases left unmatched: 5. Germline lookup yields CDR1 SGHRS and CDR2 YFSETQ. This CDR3 has 15 amino acids. CDR3 DNA: TGCGCCAGCAGCTTCCGACTAGCGGGAGATCATACGCAGTATTTT. Translation gives CASSFRLAGDHTQYF. The full variable domain, completed using reference TRBV5-1 and TRBJ2-3, is KAGVTQTPRYLIKTRGQQVTLSCSPISGHRSVSWYQQTPGQGLQFLFEYFSETQRNKGNFPGRFSGRQFSNSRSEMNVSTLELGDSALYLCASSFRLAGDHTQYFGPGTRLTVL.

V and J are TRBV5-1 and TRBJ1-5; the D is unclear. V was pared by 0 bases and J by 5 bases, with 12 bases between. CDR1 and CDR2 from the germline V gene are SGHRS and YFSETQ. This CDR3 has 15 amino acids. CDR3 amino acids: CASSLAGQQDQPQHF. DNA for the CDR3: TGCGCCAGCAGCTTGGCTGGGCAGCAAGATCAGCCCCAGCATTTT. The whole variable domain, filled in from reference TRBV5-1 and TRBJ1-5, reads KAGVTQTPRYLIKTRGQQVTLSCSPISGHRSVSWYQQTPGQGLQFLFEYFSETQRNKGNFPGRFSGRQFSNSRSEMNVSTLELGDSALYLCASSLAGQQDQPQHFGDGTRLSIL.

This chain links TRBV5-5 with TRBJ2-1, with 11 nucleotides matching TRBD2. Germline lookup yields CDR1 SGHKS and CDR2 YYEKEE (reference sequence). The CDR3 sequence is 14 residues long. Germline trimming cut 9 bases from V and 5 bases from J; bases unmatched to any gene: 7. CDR3 sequence reads: CANIPGLADNEQFF. CDR3 sequence (DNA): TGTGCCAACATTCCGGGACTAGCGGACAATGAGCAGTTCTTC.

As concerns this clone: Distinct nucleotide sequences in the sample also encode this CDR3. The V call is TRBV27, the J call TRBJ1-5; TRBD1 matches 7 bases. Germline values: CDR1 MNHEY, CDR2 SMNVEV (reference sequence). This CDR3 is 14 amino acids long. Trimming took 6 bases from V and 4 from J; bases not matched to a gene: 6. CDR3 coding DNA: TGTGCCAGCAGCCCTGGGACAGAAAATCAGCCCCAGCATTTT. It specifies CASSPGTENQPQHF.

The chain uses TRBV19 and TRBJ2-1; TRBD2 aligns across 10 bases. The CDR3 runs 15 residues. Looked up from germline, CDR1 is LNHDA and CDR2 is SQIVND (reference sequence). Trimming took 5 bases from V and 9 from J; bases not matched to a gene: 10. CDR3 coding DNA: TGTGCCAGTAGTGGTTCAGCGGGGGGGCCGGGTGAGCAGTTCTTC. Its translation: CASSGSAGGPGEQFF.

The chain carries TRBV4-1 and TRBJ2-1; D gene uncertain. V was clipped by 3 bases and J by 1 base, with 13 bases between them. This CDR3 region has 16 residues. Germline values: CDR1 MGHRA, CDR2 YSYEKL. The CDR3 DNA reads as TGCGCCAGCAGCCATCGGCAGGCCTCGTCCTACAATGAGCAGTTCTTC. It encodes CASSHRQASSYNEQFF.

The chain uses TRBV10-3 and TRBJ1-2, with D possibly TRBD1 on 5 matching bases. V was cut by 10 bases and J by 5 bases, with 17 bases left in between. The CDR3 spans 13 residues. Germline values: CDR1 ENHRY, CDR2 SYGVKD. CDR3 loop: CASAAGLGYGYTF. As DNA, the CDR3 is TGTGCCAGCGCCGCGGGGCTTGGATATGGCTACACCTTC.

The chain has TRBV27 and TRBJ2-1, with unresolved D. CDR1 and CDR2 from the germline V gene are MNHEY and SMNVEV (reference sequence). V lost 9 bases and J lost 6, with 18 bases in between. The CDR3 is 14 amino acids. This CDR3 is CASRAFSSGNEQFF. The CDR3, as DNA: TGTGCCAGTCGTGCGTTCAGTTCGGGCAATGAGCAGTTCTTC.

This chain links TRBV18 with TRBJ1-1, with 7 bases aligning to TRBD1. The CDR3 has 15 amino acids. Germline trimming cut 2 bases from V and 0 bases from J; bases unmatched to any gene: 3. CDR1 is KGHSH and CDR2 is LQKENI in the germline V gene. The CDR3 DNA is TGTGCCAGCTCACCAACGACAGGGCTGAACACTGAAGCTTTCTTT. Its translation: CASSPTTGLNTEAFF.

The table lists this clone with a count of one. The conserved closing phenylalanine or tryptophan is absent in this CDR3, likely reflecting a read error. Because the CDR3's place on the DNA is in doubt, the DNA is left out and the CDR3 is given as listed by TCRdb. The chain has TRBV21-1 and TRBJ1-2; the D segment call TRBD1 is taken from the table without a DNA check. TRBV21-1 is a listed pseudogene. Termini included, the CDR3 measures 14 amino acids. This CDR3 is CASSYTTNPGTGKV.

The chain carries TRBV6-5 and TRBJ2-3; 8 bases match TRBD1. In germline, CDR1 is MNHEY, CDR2 SVGAGI. This CDR3 is built from 15 residues. Losses at the gene ends were 8 bases for V and 0 bases for J; bases not matched to a gene: 7. DNA for the CDR3: TGTGCCAGCCGTCAGGGGGCTTCTAGCACAGATACGCAGTATTTT. Encoded protein: CASRQGASSTDTQYF.

This clone was seen a single time. V usage is TRBV28 and J usage is TRBJ2-1; 10 bases line up with TRBD1. This CDR3 has 14 residues. Looked up from germline, CDR1 is MDHEN and CDR2 is SYDVKM. J gave up 3 bases and V 6 bases, and 2 bases lay outside the gene matches. CDR3: CASRGDRGYNEQFF. CDR3 sequence (DNA): TGTGCCAGCAGGGGGGACAGGGGCTACAATGAGCAGTTCTTC. The variable domain in full, completed from reference TRBV28 and TRBJ2-1, reads DVKVTQSSRYLVKRTGEKVFLECVQDMDHENMFWYRQDPGLGLRLIYFSYDVKMKEKGDIPEGYSVSREKKERFSLILESASTNQTSMYLCASRGDRGYNEQFFGPGTRLTVL.

The V gene is TRBV27, the J gene TRBJ2-3; D unresolved. The CDR3 loop spans 15 amino acids. Per the germline V gene, CDR1 is MNHEY and CDR2 is SMNVEV (reference sequence). V was shortened by 8 bases and J by 2 bases, with 17 bases between the two germline ends. The CDR3 region has the DNA TGTGCCAGCGTCGGGTTAGCAGCTAACACAGATACGCAGTATTTT. Translated: CASVGLAANTDTQYF.

This rearrangement joins TRBV11-2 to TRBJ2-2, with 12 bases aligning to TRBD1. The CDR3 is made up of 16 amino acids. CDR1 is SGHAT, CDR2 FQNNGV, per germline. Losses at the gene ends were 6 bases for V and 6 bases for J; bases not matched to a gene: 8. CDR3: CASRTNRDRGPGELFF. The CDR3 DNA sequence: TGTGCCAGCAGGACAAACCGGGACAGGGGGCCCGGGGAGCTGTTTTTT.

This clone turned up a few times. The V gene is TRBV6-5, the J gene TRBJ1-2; 7 positions agree with TRBD1. Germline trimming cut 4 bases from V and 5 bases from J; bases unmatched to any gene: 4. The germline V gene has CDR1 MNHEY and CDR2 SVGAGI. There are 13 residues in the CDR3. In nucleotides, the CDR3 is TGTGCCAGCAGTTGGGACAGAGAATATGGCTACACCTTC. Protein: CASSWDREYGYTF.

This rearrangement joins TRBV7-8 to TRBJ1-2, with TRBD1 as a possible D gene (5 bases). Trimming took off 1 base at V and 5 bases at J, with 14 bases between the two ends. The CDR3 contains 15 residues. CDR1 is SGHVS, CDR2 FQNEAQ, per germline. The CDR3, as DNA: TGTGCCAGCAGCTTAGTTGGGGGGACGGATTATGGCTACACCTTC. Its protein product is CASSLVGGTDYGYTF.

The V call is TRBV5-4, the J call TRBJ1-1; D unresolved. V lost 0 bases, J lost 7 bases, and 10 bases lay in between. CDR1 is SGHNT and CDR2 is YYREEE in the germline V gene (reference sequence). The CDR3 runs to 13 residues. CDR3 sequence reads: CASSLDPTVEAFF. The CDR3 DNA is TGTGCCAGCAGCTTGGATCCCACTGTTGAAGCTTTCTTT.

The chain recombines TRBV27 with TRBJ2-7; TRBD1 agrees at 9 bases. CDR1 and CDR2 from the germline V gene are MNHEY and SMNVEV (reference sequence). The V segment lost 5 bases and the J segment 5 bases; nucleotides outside the gene matches: 7. The CDR3 has 14 residues. The CDR3: CASSLGTGLDEQYF. CDR3 nucleotide sequence: TGTGCCAGCAGTCTCGGGACAGGGCTCGACGAGCAGTACTTC.

The chain has TRBV6-5 and TRBJ2-1, with TRBD2 matching 10 bases. Germline CDR1 and CDR2: MNHEY and SVGAGI. The CDR3 contains 14 residues. J lost 1 base, V lost 7 bases, and 1 base had no gene match. The CDR3 sequence is CASKTSGSYNEQFF. CDR3 coding DNA: TGTGCCAGCAAGACTAGCGGGTCCTACAATGAGCAGTTCTTC.

CDR3 sequence reads: CASSSGQGVSEAFF. Here the CDR3 DNA reads TGTGCCAGCAGCTCTGGACAGGGGGTATCTGAAGCTTTCTTT. This chain uses TRBV5-4 with TRBJ1-1; 10 positions match TRBD1. This CDR3 spans 14 amino acids. The trim removed 3 bases at V and 6 bases at J, leaving 5 bases unmatched. CDR1 and CDR2 (germline): SGHNT, YYREEE (reference sequence). Full variable domain (rest looked up from reference TRBV5-4 and TRBJ1-1): ETGVTQSPTHLIKTRGQQVTLRCSSQSGHNTVSWYQQALGQGPQFIFQYYREEENGRGNFPPRFSGLQFPNYSSELNVNALELDDSALYLCASSSGQGVSEAFFGQGTRLTVV.

The chain recombines TRBV7-9 with TRBJ2-3; 7 nucleotides match TRBD1. The CDR3 sequence is 15 residues long. The junction had 8 bases not matched to a gene; V was cut back by 2 bases and J by 6 bases. Germline V lookup: CDR1 SEHNR, CDR2 FQNEAQ (reference sequence). In nucleotides, the CDR3 is TGTGCCAGCAGCTTAAGTACAGGGGAGAAGGATACGCAGTATTTT. It yields the protein CASSLSTGEKDTQYF.

The rearrangement joins TRBV10-1 to TRBJ2-7; a weak D match, TRBD2 (6 bases). V was pared by 4 bases and J by 6 bases, with 13 bases between. CDR1 and CDR2 (germline): WNHNN, SYGVQD (reference sequence). The CDR3 totals 13 residues. The CDR3 spells CASSGGDLLEQYF. In DNA form, the CDR3 reads TGCGCCAGCAGTGGCGGGGACCTCCTCGAGCAGTACTTC.

The rearrangement uses TRBV7-2 and TRBJ2-7; possibly TRBD1 for D (6 bases). V was shortened by 5 bases and J by 1 base, with 12 bases between the two germline ends. CDR3 size: 14 residues. CDR1 and CDR2 (germline): SGHTA, FQGNSA. CDR3 sequence: CASSGGGQSYEQYF. The CDR3 nucleotides are TGTGCCAGCAGCGGCGGCGGACAGTCCTACGAGCAGTACTTC.

V usage is TRBV10-3 and J usage is TRBJ1-2; 8 bases are a match to TRBD1. The V and J ends lost 8 bases and 3 bases, in that order; junction bases with no gene match: 5. Per the germline V gene, CDR1 is ENHRY and CDR2 is SYGVKD. The CDR3 runs 13 residues. The CDR3 region is CAIGTGEDYGYTF. For the CDR3, the DNA is TGTGCCATCGGGACAGGAGAGGACTATGGCTACACCTTC.

The chain couples TRBV19 to TRBJ1-1; the D is unclear. The germline V gene has CDR1 LNHDA and CDR2 SQIVND (reference sequence). The length of the CDR3 is 13 residues. V was trimmed by 2 bases and J by 1 base, leaving 5 bases between them. The CDR3 loop reads CASSILWNTEAFF. The CDR3 nucleotides read TGTGCCAGTAGTATATTATGGAACACTGAAGCTTTCTTT.

The genes are TRBV2 and TRBJ2-7, with 7 bases aligning to TRBD1. CDR3 length: 15 residues. The V gene's germline CDR1 is SNHLY and CDR2 FYNNEI. With V trimmed by 1 base and J by 3 bases, 6 bases remained unmatched. This CDR3 is CASSEDPGQSYEQYF. The CDR3, as DNA: TGTGCCAGCAGTGAAGATCCGGGACAGAGCTACGAGCAGTACTTC.

The CDR3, as DNA: TGCGCCAGCAGCCTAAAGGGAGGGATCCAGGGCCATGAGCAGTTCTTC. Amino acid sequence: CASSLKGGIQGHEQFF. The V and J genes are TRBV4-3 and TRBJ2-1, with TRBD2 identical over 7 bases. The length of the CDR3 is 16 residues. Germline-derived CDR1 and CDR2 are LGHNA and YSLEER. Trimming at V came to 4 bases and at J to 8 bases, leaving 14 bases not matched to a gene.

The chain has TRBV27 and TRBJ1-5; D is unclear. V was clipped by 7 bases and J by 2 bases, with 12 bases between them. The V gene's germline CDR1 is MNHEY and CDR2 SMNVEV (reference sequence). This CDR3 is 14 amino acids long. CDR3 nucleotides: TGTGCCAGCAAGAATGGCCAAGGCAATCAGCCCCAGCATTTT. It translates to CASKNGQGNQPQHF.

The chain combines TRBV27 with TRBJ1-1; maybe TRBD1 (5 bases). In germline, CDR1 is MNHEY, CDR2 SMNVEV (reference sequence). Trimming cost V 5 bases and J 5 bases, with 27 bases left between them. The CDR3 consists of 18 residues. CDR3 bases: TGTGCCAGCAGTCCCTTGGCAGCGGTGGGGGAGGGGATAACTGAAGCTTTCTTT. Translated: CASSPLAAVGEGITEAFF.

CDR3 sequence reads: CASSLVFKGQGTLYTF. The CDR3 nucleotides are TGTGCCAGCAGCTTGGTGTTTAAGGGACAGGGGACTCTCTACACCTTC. V gene TRBV7-2 combines with J gene TRBJ1-2; 10 bases are shared with TRBD1. Trimming removed 3 bases from V and 10 bases from J; junction bases left unmatched: 14. The germline V gene encodes CDR1 SGHTA and CDR2 FQGNSA. The CDR3 extends over 16 amino acids.

The chain is built from TRBV7-3 and TRBJ2-5, with 7 bases that match TRBD1. Germline CDR1 is SGHTA and CDR2 is FQGTGA. This CDR3 spans 16 amino acids. V shed 5 bases and J 2 bases; nucleotides not matched to a gene: 11. This chain's CDR3 is CASSMTRDRGQETQYF. As DNA, the CDR3 is TGTGCCAGCAGCATGACTCGGGACAGAGGGCAAGAGACCCAGTACTTC.

The chain recombines TRBV7-9 with TRBJ2-7; 10 nucleotides agree with TRBD1. The V segment lost 8 bases and the J segment 5 bases; nucleotides outside the gene matches: 6. Germline CDR1 SEHNR, CDR2 FQNEAQ (reference sequence). This CDR3 spans 13 amino acids. CDR3: CASVDRGRHEQYF. CDR3 DNA: TGTGCCAGCGTGGACAGGGGGAGGCACGAGCAGTACTTC.